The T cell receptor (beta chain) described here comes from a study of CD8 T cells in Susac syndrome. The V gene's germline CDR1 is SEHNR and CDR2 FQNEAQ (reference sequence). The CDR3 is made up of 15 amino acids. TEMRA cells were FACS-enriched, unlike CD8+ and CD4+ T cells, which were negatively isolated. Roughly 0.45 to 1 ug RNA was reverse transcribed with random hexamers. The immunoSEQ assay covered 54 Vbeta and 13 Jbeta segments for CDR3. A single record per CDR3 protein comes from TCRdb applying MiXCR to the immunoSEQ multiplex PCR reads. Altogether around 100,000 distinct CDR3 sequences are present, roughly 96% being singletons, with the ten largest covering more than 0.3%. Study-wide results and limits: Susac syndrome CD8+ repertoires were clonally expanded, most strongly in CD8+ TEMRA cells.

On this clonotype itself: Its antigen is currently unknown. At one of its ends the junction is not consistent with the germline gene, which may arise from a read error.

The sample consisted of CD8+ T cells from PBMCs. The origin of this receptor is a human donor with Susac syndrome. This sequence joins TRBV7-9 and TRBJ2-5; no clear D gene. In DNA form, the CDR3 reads TGTGCCAGCAGCTTAGCGCCTGGATTACAAGGGACCCAGTACTTC. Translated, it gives CASSLAPGLQGTQYF.